This T cell receptor (beta chain) was identified during a study of radiation and T cells in renal cell carcinoma. Time point noted: baseline pretreatment blood. The sample's treatment: 15 Gy SBRT to primary tumor, nephrectomy 4 weeks later. This table comes from immunoSEQ multiplex PCR, and its TCRdb copy is limited to in-frame clones, with some not included. The table shows some 150,000 clones, with over 65% occurring only once. V was cut by 0 bases and J by 7 bases, with 3 bases left in between. Germline lookup yields CDR1 MRHNA and CDR2 SNTAGT. The CDR3 length is 12 residues. This clonotype was sampled from a woman aged 45-65 years with renal cell carcinoma. V usage is TRBV6-4 and J usage is TRBJ2-2; no firm D call. Sequences were derived from blood, sampled from a patient whose treatment included radiotherapy and nephrectomy. This CDR3 is CASSDSRGELFF. In DNA, the CDR3 is TGTGCCAGCAGTGACTCGCGCGGGGAGCTGTTTTTT.